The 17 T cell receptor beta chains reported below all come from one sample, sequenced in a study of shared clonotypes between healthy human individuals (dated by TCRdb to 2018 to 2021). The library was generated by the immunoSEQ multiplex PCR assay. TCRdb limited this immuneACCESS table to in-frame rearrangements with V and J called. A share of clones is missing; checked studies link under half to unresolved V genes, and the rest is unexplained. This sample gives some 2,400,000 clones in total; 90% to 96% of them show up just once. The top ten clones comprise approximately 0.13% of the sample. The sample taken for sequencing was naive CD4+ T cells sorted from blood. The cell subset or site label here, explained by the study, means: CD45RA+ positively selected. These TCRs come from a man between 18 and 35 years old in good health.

As DNA, the CDR3 is TGTGCCAGCAGTGAATTTGTGGGGGGTGGCACTGAAGCTTTCTTT. Residues: CASSEFVGGGTEAFF. The chain is built from TRBV2 and TRBJ1-1; possibly TRBD1 for D (5 bases). V lost 2 bases and J lost 4, with 14 bases in between. The CDR3 extends over 15 amino acids. The germline gives CDR1 SNHLY, CDR2 FYNNEI.

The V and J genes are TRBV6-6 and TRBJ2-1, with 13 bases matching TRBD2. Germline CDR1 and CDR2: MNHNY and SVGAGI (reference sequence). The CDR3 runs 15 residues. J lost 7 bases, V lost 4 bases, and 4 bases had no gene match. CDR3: CASSSGLAGPNEQFF. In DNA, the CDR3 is TGTGCCAGCAGTTCGGGACTAGCGGGGCCTAATGAGCAGTTCTTC.

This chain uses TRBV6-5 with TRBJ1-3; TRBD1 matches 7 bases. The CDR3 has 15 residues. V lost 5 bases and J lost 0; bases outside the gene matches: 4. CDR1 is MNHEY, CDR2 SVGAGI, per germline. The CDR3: CASSRGTDSGNTIYF. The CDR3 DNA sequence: TGTGCCAGCAGTCGGGGGACAGACTCTGGAAACACCATATATTTT.

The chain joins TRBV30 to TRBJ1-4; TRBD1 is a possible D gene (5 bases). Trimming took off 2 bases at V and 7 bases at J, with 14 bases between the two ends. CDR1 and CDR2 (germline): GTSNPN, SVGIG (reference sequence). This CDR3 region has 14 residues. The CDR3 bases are TGTGCCTGGAGTCCGGACAATGGTTCTGAAAAACTGTTTTTT. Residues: CAWSPDNGSEKLFF. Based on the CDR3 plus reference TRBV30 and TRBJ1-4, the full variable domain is SQTIHQWPATLVQPVGSPLSLECTVEGTSNPNLYWYRQAAGRGLQLLFYSVGIGQISSEVPQNLSASRPQDRQFILSSKKLLLSDSGFYLCAWSPDNGSEKLFFGSGTQLSVL.

The CDR3 DNA reads TGTGCCAGTAGTATCCCCCGGGACTACAAGAACACTGAAGCTTTCTTT. Encoded protein: CASSIPRDYKNTEAFF. The genes are TRBV19 and TRBJ1-1; maybe TRBD1 (5 bases). CDR1 and CDR2 (germline): LNHDA, SQIVND (reference sequence). Trimming took 3 bases from V and 1 from J, leaving 15 bases between them. The CDR3 covers 16 residues.

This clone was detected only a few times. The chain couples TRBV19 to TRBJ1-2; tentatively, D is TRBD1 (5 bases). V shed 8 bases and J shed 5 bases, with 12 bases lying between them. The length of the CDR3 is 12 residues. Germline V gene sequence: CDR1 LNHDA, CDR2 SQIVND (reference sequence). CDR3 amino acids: CASRGAPYGYTF. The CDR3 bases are TGTGCCAGTCGGGGCGCGCCATATGGCTACACCTTC.

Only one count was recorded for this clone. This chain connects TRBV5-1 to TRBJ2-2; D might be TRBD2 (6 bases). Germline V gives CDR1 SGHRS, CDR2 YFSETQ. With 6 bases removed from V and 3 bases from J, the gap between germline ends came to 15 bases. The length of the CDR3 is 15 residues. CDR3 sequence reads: CASTPGGSDTGELFF. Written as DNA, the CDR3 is TGCGCCAGCACCCCCGGGGGTTCAGACACCGGGGAGCTGTTTTTT.

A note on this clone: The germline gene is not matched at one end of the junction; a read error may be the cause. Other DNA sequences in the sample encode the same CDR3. The DNA for the CDR3 is TGTGCCAGCAGCTCGACAGGGGCGATTGAAGCCTTCTTT. It yields the protein CASSSTGAIEAFF. V and J are TRBV6-6 and TRBJ1-1, with 8 bases identical to TRBD1. Germline CDR1 MNHNY, CDR2 SVGAGI (reference sequence). The CDR3 has 13 residues.

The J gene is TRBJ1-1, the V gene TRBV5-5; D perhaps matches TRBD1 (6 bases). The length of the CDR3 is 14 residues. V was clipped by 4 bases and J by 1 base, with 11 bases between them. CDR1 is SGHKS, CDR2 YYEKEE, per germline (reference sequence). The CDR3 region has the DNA TGTGCCAGCAGCCTCCAGGACAGGAACACTGAAGCTTTCTTT. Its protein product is CASSLQDRNTEAFF.

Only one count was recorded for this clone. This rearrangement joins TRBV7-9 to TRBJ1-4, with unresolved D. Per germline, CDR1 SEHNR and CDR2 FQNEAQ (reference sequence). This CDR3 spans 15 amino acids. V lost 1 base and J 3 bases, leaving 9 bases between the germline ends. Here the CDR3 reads CASSLVSQPNEKLFF. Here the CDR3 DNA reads TGTGCCAGCAGCTTAGTCTCACAGCCTAATGAAAAACTGTTTTTT.

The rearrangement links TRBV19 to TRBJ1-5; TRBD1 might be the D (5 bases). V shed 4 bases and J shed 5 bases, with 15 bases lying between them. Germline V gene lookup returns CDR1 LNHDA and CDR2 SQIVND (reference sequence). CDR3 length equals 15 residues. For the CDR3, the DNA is TGTGCCAGTAGTACTCCGGGACTGCACTATCAGCCCCAGCATTTT. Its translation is CASSTPGLHYQPQHF.

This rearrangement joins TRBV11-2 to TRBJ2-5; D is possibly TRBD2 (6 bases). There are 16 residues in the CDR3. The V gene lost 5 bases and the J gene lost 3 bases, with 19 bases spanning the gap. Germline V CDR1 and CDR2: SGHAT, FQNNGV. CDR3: CASSPLRMGLKETQYF. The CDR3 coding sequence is TGTGCCAGCAGCCCCCTGCGGATGGGACTGAAAGAGACCCAGTACTTC.

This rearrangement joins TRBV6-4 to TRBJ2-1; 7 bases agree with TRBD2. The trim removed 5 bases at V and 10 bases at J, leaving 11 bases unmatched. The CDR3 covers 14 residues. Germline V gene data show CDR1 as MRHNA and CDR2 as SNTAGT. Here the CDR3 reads CASSSASGLREQFF. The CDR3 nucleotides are TGTGCCAGCAGTAGCGCTAGCGGCCTTCGGGAGCAGTTCTTC.

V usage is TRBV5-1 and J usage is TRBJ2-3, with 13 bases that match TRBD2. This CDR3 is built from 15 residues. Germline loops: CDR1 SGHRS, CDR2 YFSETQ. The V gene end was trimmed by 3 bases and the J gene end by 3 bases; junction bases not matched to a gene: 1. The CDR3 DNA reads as TGCGCCAGCAGCTGGACTAGCGGGAGTACAGATACGCAGTATTTT. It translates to CASSWTSGSTDTQYF. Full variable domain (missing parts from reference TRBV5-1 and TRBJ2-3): KAGVTQTPRYLIKTRGQQVTLSCSPISGHRSVSWYQQTPGQGLQFLFEYFSETQRNKGNFPGRFSGRQFSNSRSEMNVSTLELGDSALYLCASSWTSGSTDTQYFGPGTRLTVL.

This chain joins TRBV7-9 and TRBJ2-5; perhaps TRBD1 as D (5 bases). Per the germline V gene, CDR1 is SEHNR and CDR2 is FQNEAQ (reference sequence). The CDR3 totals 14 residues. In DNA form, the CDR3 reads TGTGCATTCCATCCCCTGATTTCAGGGGAGACCCAGTACTTC. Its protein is CAFHPLISGETQYF.

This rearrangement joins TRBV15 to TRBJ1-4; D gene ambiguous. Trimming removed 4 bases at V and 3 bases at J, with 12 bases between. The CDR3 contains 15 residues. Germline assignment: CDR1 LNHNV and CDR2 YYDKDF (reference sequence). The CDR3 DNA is TGTGCCACCAGCACTGTGGGTTTCGCTAATGAAAAACTGTTTTTT. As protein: CATSTVGFANEKLFF.

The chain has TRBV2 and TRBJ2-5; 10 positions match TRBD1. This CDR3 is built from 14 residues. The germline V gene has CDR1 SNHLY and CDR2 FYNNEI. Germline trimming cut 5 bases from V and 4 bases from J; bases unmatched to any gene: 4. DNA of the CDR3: TGTGCCAGCAGTTTGACAGGGGGCATAGAGACCCAGTACTTC. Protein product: CASSLTGGIETQYF.